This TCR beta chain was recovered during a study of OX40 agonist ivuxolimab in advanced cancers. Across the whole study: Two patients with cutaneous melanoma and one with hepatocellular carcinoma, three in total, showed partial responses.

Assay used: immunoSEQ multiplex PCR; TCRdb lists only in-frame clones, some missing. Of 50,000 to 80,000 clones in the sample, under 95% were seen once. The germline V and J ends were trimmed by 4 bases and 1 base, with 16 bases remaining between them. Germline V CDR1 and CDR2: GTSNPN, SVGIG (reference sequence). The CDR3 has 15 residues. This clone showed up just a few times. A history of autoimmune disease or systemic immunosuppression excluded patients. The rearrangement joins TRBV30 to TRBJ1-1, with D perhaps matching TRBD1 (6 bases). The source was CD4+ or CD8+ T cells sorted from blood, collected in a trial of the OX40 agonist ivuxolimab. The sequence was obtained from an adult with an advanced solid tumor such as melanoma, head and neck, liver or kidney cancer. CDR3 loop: CAWNLFRGRNTEAFF. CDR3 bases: TGTGCCTGGAACCTATTCCGGGGGCGGAACACTGAAGCTTTCTTT.